The 26 T cell receptor beta chains below come from one sample, sequenced in a study of shared clonotypes between healthy human individuals (dated by TCRdb to the early 2020s). Library generation was performed with the immunoSEQ multiplex PCR assay. Not all clones reach the TCRdb copy of this immuneACCESS table, which keeps in-frame sequences only. Checked studies attribute under half of the gap to unresolved V genes and leave the rest unexplained. The sample data list approximately 2,000,000 clones, and around 92% of these were observed just once. 0.37% of the sample belongs to the ten largest clones. Input material: naive CD4+ T cells from PBMCs. Sample cell subset or site, as interpreted from the label and publication: CD45RA+ positively selected. The receptors stem from a man younger than 35 in good health. Some clones in this sample may be carry-over from other donors' samples.

V is TRBV7-9 and J is TRBJ1-4; 9 positions agree with TRBD1. This CDR3 is 16 amino acids long. V lost 5 bases to trimming and J lost 3 bases; unmatched junction nucleotides: 7. Germline assignment: CDR1 SEHNR and CDR2 FQNEAQ (reference sequence). The CDR3 region is CASSLGTGRANEKLFF. In DNA form, the CDR3 reads TGTGCCAGCAGCCTAGGGACAGGGAGAGCTAATGAAAAACTGTTTTTT. Full variable domain (missing parts from reference TRBV7-9 and TRBJ1-4): DTGVSQNPRHKITKRGQNVTFRCDPISEHNRLYWYRQTLGQGPEFLTYFQNEAQLEKSRLLSDRFSAERPKGSFSTLEIQRTEQGDSAMYLCASSLGTGRANEKLFFGSGTQLSVL.

The V and J genes are TRBV4-3 and TRBJ2-1; 8 nucleotides agree with TRBD2. CDR1 and CDR2 from the germline V gene are LGHNA and YSLEER. Trimming removed 4 bases from V and 6 bases from J; junction bases left unmatched: 17. The CDR3 has 18 amino acids. In DNA, the CDR3 is TGCGCCAGCAGCCTCGCGGGAGGACTAGCCAGATTTGGCAATGAGCAGTTCTTC. Translating it yields CASSLAGGLARFGNEQFF.

The chain couples TRBV21-1 to TRBJ2-7; TRBD1, the table's D call, was not compared with the DNA. TRBV21-1 is a pseudogene segment. This CDR3 region has 17 residues. DNA for the CDR3: TGTGCCAGCCCACCTGCTCCGGGACAGGAAACCTCCTACGAGCAGTACTTC. Encoded protein: CASPPAPGQETSYEQYF.

This clone was seen once. The chain has TRBV28 and TRBJ1-1; 7 nucleotides line up with TRBD1. Trimming at V came to 3 bases and at J to 0 bases, leaving 10 bases not matched to a gene. The germline CDR1 and CDR2 sequences are MDHEN and SYDVKM. The CDR3 has 17 amino acids. The CDR3 protein is CASSFGDRFSMNTEAFF. The CDR3 nucleotides are TGTGCCAGCAGTTTCGGGGACAGATTCTCCATGAACACTGAAGCTTTCTTT.

This clone appeared once. This same CDR3 is encoded by further DNA sequences in the sample. The V call is TRBV18, the J call TRBJ2-7; 13 bases are a match to TRBD2. The germline CDR1 and CDR2 sequences are KGHSH and LQKENI. V trimming: 3 bases; J trimming: 5 bases; junction bases outside the gene matches: 1. The CDR3 covers 14 residues. This chain's CDR3 is CASSPGLAGDEQYF. The DNA for the CDR3 is TGTGCCAGCTCACCCGGACTAGCGGGAGACGAGCAGTACTTC.

The chain has TRBV19 and TRBJ2-2; no firm D call. The length of the CDR3 is 15 residues. V gave up 3 bases and J gave up 1 base, with 9 bases separating them. Germline CDR1 and CDR2: LNHDA and SQIVND (reference sequence). The chain's CDR3 is CASSIRMMNTGELFF. The CDR3 DNA is TGTGCCAGTAGTATCCGAATGATGAACACCGGGGAGCTGTTTTTT.

The gene calls are TRBV11-3 and TRBJ2-3; D might be TRBD1 (6 bases). V shed 0 bases and J shed 1 base, with 17 bases lying between them. The CDR3 totals 18 residues. Looked up from germline, CDR1 is SGHNT and CDR2 is YENEEA. The CDR3 sequence: CASSLEIDRPGRTDTQYF. The CDR3, as DNA: TGTGCCAGCAGCTTAGAAATTGACAGGCCCGGCCGCACAGATACGCAGTATTTT.

This clone was recorded a few times. The gene calls are TRBV2 and TRBJ1-1; D is unresolved. The V and J ends lost 7 bases and 1 base respectively, with 4 bases between them. The CDR3 has 11 residues. Germline V lookup: CDR1 SNHLY, CDR2 FYNNEI. The CDR3 DNA reads TGTGCCAGCATGCGGAACACTGAAGCTTTCTTT. This sequence encodes CASMRNTEAFF. Full variable domain (remainder filled in from reference TRBV2 and TRBJ1-1): EPEVTQTPSHQVTQMGQEVILRCVPISNHLYFYWYRQILGQKVEFLVSFYNNEISEKSEIFDDQFSVERPDGSNFTLKIRSTKLEDSAMYFCASMRNTEAFFGQGTRLTVV.

Details on this clone: Distinct nucleotide sequences in the sample also encode this CDR3. The V call is TRBV7-3, the J call TRBJ2-1; 12 bases map to TRBD2. CDR1 is SGHTA, CDR2 FQGTGA, per germline. CDR3 length: 15 amino acids. Trimming cost V 4 bases and J 8 bases; bases outside gene matches: 6. The CDR3 is CASSSGTSGSDEQFF. The CDR3 bases are TGTGCCAGCAGCTCCGGGACTAGCGGGTCGGATGAGCAGTTCTTC.

The chain is built from TRBV30 and TRBJ1-3, with D tentatively TRBD1 (5 bases). This CDR3 contains 16 residues. The germline V gene has CDR1 GTSNPN and CDR2 SVGIG (reference sequence). V lost 3 bases, J lost 5 bases, and 20 bases lay in between. The CDR3 loop is CAWRGSGYRSRNTIYF. As DNA, the CDR3 is TGTGCCTGGAGGGGGTCAGGGTACCGTTCGCGAAACACCATATATTTT.

This clone was seen once. The gene calls are TRBV30 and TRBJ1-5; D might be TRBD1 (6 bases). V lost 1 base and J lost 6, with 19 bases in between. Germline V gene lookup returns CDR1 GTSNPN and CDR2 SVGIG (reference sequence). The length of the CDR3 is 16 residues. The CDR3 reads CAWSAGTWGSGQPQHF. The CDR3 DNA follows: TGTGCCTGGAGTGCTGGGACATGGGGGTCGGGTCAGCCCCAGCATTTT.

The J gene is TRBJ2-7, the V gene TRBV2; D may be TRBD1 (5 bases). Germline CDR1 and CDR2: SNHLY and FYNNEI. This CDR3 has 14 amino acids. The V gene lost 6 bases and the J gene lost 2 bases, with 14 bases spanning the gap. CDR3 sequence: CASRRVQGPYEQYF. The CDR3 DNA is TGTGCCAGCAGGCGAGTTCAGGGCCCCTACGAGCAGTACTTC.

This clone has a single count. The V call is TRBV30, the J call TRBJ2-5, with D unresolved. The J call may not be correct, given that the DNA end is closer to TRBJ2-7. CDR1 GTSNPN and CDR2 SVGIG come from the germline V gene (reference sequence). The CDR3 totals 13 residues. In DNA form, the CDR3 reads TGTGCCTGGAGTGTTACCAGCTCCTACGAGCAGTACTTC. This sequence encodes CAWSVTSSYEQYF.

The V call is TRBV27, the J call TRBJ2-1; 11 positions agree with TRBD2. CDR1 is MNHEY, CDR2 SMNVEV, per germline (reference sequence). The CDR3 is 15 residues long. J gave up 4 bases and V 6 bases, and 5 bases lay outside the gene matches. For the CDR3, the DNA is TGTGCCAGCAGCCTACTAGCGGGAGTGTACAATGAGCAGTTCTTC. It translates to CASSLLAGVYNEQFF.

With respect to this clone: Other DNA sequences within the sample encode an identical CDR3. The genes are TRBV15 and TRBJ1-5; 8 bases line up with TRBD1. Per the germline V gene, CDR1 is LNHNV and CDR2 is YYDKDF (reference sequence). The CDR3 loop spans 16 amino acids. With V trimmed by 1 base and J by 1 base, 3 bases remained unmatched. CDR3 nucleotides: TGTGCCACCAGCAGAGGGACAGGGTTGAGCAATCAGCCCCAGCATTTT. Protein: CATSRGTGLSNQPQHF.

The chain uses TRBV11-2 and TRBJ2-1; 12 bases fit TRBD2. Germline V lookup: CDR1 SGHAT, CDR2 FQNNGV. This CDR3 comprises 15 residues. J was trimmed by 9 bases and V by 5 bases; bases with no gene match: 8. In DNA form, the CDR3 reads TGTGCCAGCAGCCTGACTAGCGGGAGTCCCAGTGAGCAGTTCTTC. It encodes CASSLTSGSPSEQFF.

This chain links TRBV5-6 with TRBJ2-5; 10 bases are a match to TRBD2. Trimming took 4 bases from V and 5 from J; bases not matched to a gene: 5. The CDR3 spans 14 residues. Per the germline V gene, CDR1 is SGHDT and CDR2 is YYEEEE. The DNA of the CDR3 is TGTGCCAGCAGCAAGCGGGAGGGTTGGGAGACCCAGTACTTC. Translation gives CASSKREGWETQYF.

CDR3 loop: CASSAGTGLNEQFF. The CDR3 DNA is TGTGCCAGCAGCGCCGGGACAGGGTTGAATGAGCAGTTCTTC. J is TRBJ2-1 and V is TRBV9, with TRBD1 matching 9 bases. The germline CDR1 and CDR2 sequences are SGDLS and YYNGEE. CDR3 length: 14 residues. V lost 3 bases, J lost 7 bases, and 5 bases stayed unmatched.

The chain links TRBV29-1 to TRBJ2-1; D is undetermined. Per the germline V gene, CDR1 is SQVTM and CDR2 is ANQGSEA. V lost 5 bases and J 0 bases, leaving 8 bases between the germline ends. The CDR3 has 13 residues. The CDR3 region is CSVRYLSYNEQFF. CDR3 DNA sequence: TGCAGCGTTCGTTACCTCTCCTACAATGAGCAGTTCTTC.

V is TRBV5-6 and J is TRBJ1-4; D not resolved. Trimming removed 4 bases at V and 0 bases at J, with 7 bases between. The CDR3 is 14 amino acids. Germline V gives CDR1 SGHDT, CDR2 YYEEEE. The CDR3 reads CASSPVATNEKLFF. CDR3 sequence (DNA): TGTGCCAGCAGCCCCGTAGCAACTAATGAAAAACTGTTTTTT.

The chain uses TRBV9 and TRBJ2-1; TRBD2 matches at 10 bases. Germline-derived CDR1 and CDR2 are SGDLS and YYNGEE. The CDR3 length is 17 residues. Germline trimming cut 4 bases from V and 1 base from J; bases unmatched to any gene: 8. The CDR3 region has the DNA TGTGCCAGCAGCCCCCAAGGACTAGCGGTTTCCTACAATGAGCAGTTCTTC. Amino acid sequence: CASSPQGLAVSYNEQFF.

J is TRBJ2-3 and V is TRBV7-2; D gene ambiguous. The germline V gene has CDR1 SGHTA and CDR2 FQGNSA. The CDR3 is 15 residues long. V was trimmed by 5 bases and J by 3 bases, leaving 15 bases between them. CDR3 nucleotide sequence: TGTGCCAGCAGCCTCGTTCCCCCCCCGACAGATACGCAGTATTTT. It specifies CASSLVPPPTDTQYF.

The chain couples TRBV5-1 to TRBJ2-3, with TRBD2 matching 10 bases. This CDR3 has 16 amino acids. V shed 4 bases and J 1 base; nucleotides not matched to a gene: 6. Per germline, CDR1 SGHRS and CDR2 YFSETQ. The CDR3 spells CASSPSSGRRTDTQYF. The CDR3 bases are TGCGCCAGCAGCCCGTCTAGCGGGAGACGCACAGATACGCAGTATTTT.

The chain joins TRBV5-5 to TRBJ2-6; D ambiguous. The CDR3 extends over 15 amino acids. V shed 0 bases and J shed 0 bases, with 4 bases lying between them. The germline CDR1 and CDR2 sequences are SGHKS and YYEKEE (reference sequence). The DNA for the CDR3 is TGTGCCAGCAGCTTGGGTCCCTCTGGGGCCAACGTCCTGACTTTC. Encoded protein: CASSLGPSGANVLTF. Together with reference TRBV5-5 and TRBJ2-6, the CDR3 gives the full variable domain: DAGVTQSPTHLIKTRGQQVTLRCSPISGHKSVSWYQQVLGQGPQFIFQYYEKEERGRGNFPDRFSARQFPNYSSELNVNALLLGDSALYLCASSLGPSGANVLTFGAGSRLTVL.

The chain is built from TRBV6-5 and TRBJ1-5; D remains unclear. Trimming cost V 2 bases and J 6 bases, with 8 bases left between them. This CDR3 is 13 amino acids long. In germline, CDR1 is MNHEY, CDR2 SVGAGI. The CDR3: CASSYESGQPQHF. As DNA, the CDR3 is TGTGCCAGCAGTTACGAGAGCGGTCAGCCCCAGCATTTT.

V gene TRBV2 combines with J gene TRBJ2-1, with 7 bases aligning to TRBD1. The CDR3 length is 13 residues. Trimming cost V 8 bases and J 5 bases; bases outside gene matches: 6. CDR1 is SNHLY and CDR2 is FYNNEI in the germline V gene. Here the CDR3 reads CASERGLNNEQFF. The CDR3, as DNA: TGTGCCAGCGAAAGGGGGCTCAACAATGAGCAGTTCTTC.